This T cell receptor beta chain was obtained from a study of TIL therapy for anti-PD-1-resistant metastatic lung cancer. The V segment lost 5 bases and the J segment 0 bases; nucleotides outside the gene matches: 3. Germline V CDR1 and CDR2: MNHEY, SMNVEV (reference sequence). This CDR3 region has 14 residues. Time point here: pre-treatment sample, taken before nivolumab and TIL therapy. The tumor samples were excised metastases, mostly pleural nodules or supraclavicular lymph nodes. The libraries were made with immunoSEQ v3. Each library reached about 2 million read pairs, or about 5-6 million at deep level. Data came from immunoSEQ multiplex PCR; TCRdb stores just in-frame clones and leaves some out. The sample lists about 95,000 clones; around 71% were seen once.

Specimen: tumor tissue, collected at baseline. The origin of this receptor is a person aged 25-85 years with non-small cell lung cancer. The chain recombines TRBV27 with TRBJ1-1, with 7 bases matching TRBD1. The CDR3 sequence is CASSRQGMNTEAFF. CDR3 DNA: TGTGCCAGCAGTAGACAGGGTATGAACACTGAAGCTTTCTTT.